Shown below are 29 T cell receptor beta chains from a single sample sequenced in a study of control samples from healthy donors and cancer patients. Measured with immunoSEQ multiplex PCR; TCRdb has only the in-frame clones, and not every one. The sample yields 150,000 to 200,000 clones, more than 85% seen once. Sample: blood. The receptors shown here come from a woman aged 40-49 years in good health.

The chain couples TRBV7-2 to TRBJ2-1; 10 bases agree with TRBD2. The ends lost 5 bases at V and 9 bases at J; junction bases unmatched: 4. The germline V gene encodes CDR1 SGHTA and CDR2 FQGNSA. The CDR3 is 13 residues long. The CDR3 nucleotides are TGTGCCAGCAGCACACTAGCGGGGTTTGAGCAGTTCTTC. Translation: CASSTLAGFEQFF.

This sequence joins TRBV29-1 and TRBJ1-1; no reliable D call. The germline V gene has CDR1 SQVTM and CDR2 ANQGSEA. V lost 3 bases and J 4 bases, leaving 9 bases between the germline ends. This CDR3 has 12 amino acids. CDR3 sequence (DNA): TGCAGCGTTGACACCGCCGGCACTGAAGCTTTCTTT. It encodes CSVDTAGTEAFF.

The rearrangement joins TRBV9 to TRBJ2-5; 10 bases match TRBD2. V shed 6 bases and J 4 bases; nucleotides not matched to a gene: 9. The V gene's germline CDR1 is SGDLS and CDR2 YYNGEE. CDR3 length: 15 amino acids. CDR3 residues: CASTRGGTSAETQYF. The CDR3 DNA sequence: TGTGCCAGCACCAGGGGGGGGACTAGCGCAGAGACCCAGTACTTC.

This clone was counted once. The chain is built from TRBV12-3 or TRBV12-4 and TRBJ1-2; 7 nucleotides line up with TRBD1. The CDR3 runs to 13 residues. The J segment lost 8 bases and the V segment lost 5 bases, leaving 8 bases of the junction unmatched. DNA for the CDR3: TGTGCCAGCAGTGCAACAGGGGTGCACGGCTACACCTTC. Translated: CASSATGVHGYTF.

The chain has TRBV19 and TRBJ1-1; D remains ambiguous. Trimming left V 5 bases short and J 1 base short, with 5 bases between. This CDR3 has 12 amino acids. Per germline, CDR1 LNHDA and CDR2 SQIVND (reference sequence). The CDR3 protein is CASSQRNTEAFF. CDR3 DNA: TGTGCCAGTAGTCAGAGGAACACTGAAGCTTTCTTT.

V and J are TRBV3-1 (or the pseudogene TRBV3-2) and TRBJ1-1, with 7 nucleotides matching TRBD1. V lost 6 bases to trimming and J lost 1 base; unmatched junction nucleotides: 5. CDR3 size: 14 residues. Germline V gives CDR1 LGHDT, CDR2 YNNKEL (reference sequence). The CDR3 spells CASRPTGTNTEAFF. As DNA, the CDR3 is TGTGCCAGCAGGCCGACAGGGACGAACACTGAAGCTTTCTTT.

The J gene is TRBJ1-2, the V gene TRBV5-1; 11 bases are shared with TRBD1. Trimming cost V 4 bases and J 6 bases; bases outside gene matches: 5. The germline CDR1 and CDR2 sequences are SGHRS and YFSETQ. The CDR3 has 14 residues. The CDR3 sequence: CASSADRGLDGYTF. The CDR3, as DNA: TGCGCCAGCAGCGCGGACAGGGGGCTCGATGGCTACACCTTC.

This clone was detected once. The chain uses TRBV19 and TRBJ1-1; 7 bases are a match to TRBD1. J gave up 6 bases and V 8 bases, and 15 bases lay outside the gene matches. CDR3 length equals 15 residues. In germline, CDR1 is LNHDA, CDR2 SQIVND (reference sequence). Here the CDR3 DNA reads TGTGCCAGTTTAGGCTTTGACAGGGCTCTTCCTGAAGCTTTCTTT. This encodes CASLGFDRALPEAFF.

This chain's CDR3 is CASSYGRRETQYF. CDR3 bases: TGTGCCAGCAGTTATGGCAGAAGAGAGACCCAGTACTTC. The chain is built from TRBV6-6 and TRBJ2-5; unclear D gene. V was pared by 3 bases and J by 4 bases, with 9 bases between. The CDR3 has 13 amino acids. Germline V gives CDR1 MNHNY, CDR2 SVGAGI (reference sequence).

V usage is TRBV6-5 and J usage is TRBJ2-7, with 8 bases fitting TRBD2. This CDR3 has 14 amino acids. The germline CDR1 and CDR2 sequences are MNHEY and SVGAGI. The J segment lost 7 bases and the V segment lost 7 bases, leaving 12 bases of the junction unmatched. The CDR3 DNA sequence: TGTGCCAGCATCTTTGGCGGGGGGCCAGGGGAGCAGTACTTC. It translates to CASIFGGGPGEQYF.

This chain uses TRBV20-1 with TRBJ1-2; D is perhaps TRBD1 (5 bases). This CDR3 has 11 residues. V lost 7 bases and J lost 5, with 11 bases in between. The V gene's germline CDR1 is DFQATT and CDR2 SNEGSKA (reference sequence). In DNA form, the CDR3 reads TGCAGTGGACAGTCCCTTTATGGCTACACCTTC. This codes for CSGQSLYGYTF.

The rearrangement uses TRBV9 and TRBJ2-2; D is undetermined. The V end was cut by 0 bases, the J end by 7 bases, with 1 base between. The CDR3 consists of 11 residues. Germline V gives CDR1 SGDLS, CDR2 YYNGEE. The CDR3 DNA follows: TGTGCCAGCAGCGTAGGCGGGGAGCTGTTTTTT. It codes for CASSVGGELFF.

This chain links TRBV25-1 with TRBJ1-1; D is unclear. Germline CDR1 reads MGHDK; CDR2 reads SYGVNS. Trimming removed 3 bases at V and 7 bases at J, with 12 bases between. The CDR3 consists of 13 residues. CDR3 nucleotide sequence: TGTGCCAGCAGTGACATGTTTCGGGGTGAAGCTTTCTTT. Its translation: CASSDMFRGEAFF.

V usage is TRBV2 and J usage is TRBJ2-3; D remains unclear. Germline values: CDR1 SNHLY, CDR2 FYNNEI. V lost 6 bases and J lost 3, with 7 bases in between. This CDR3 is 12 amino acids long. The CDR3 loop is CASSPSTDTQYF. The CDR3 nucleotides read TGTGCCAGCAGCCCTTCGACAGATACGCAGTATTTT.

The chain employs TRBV3-1 (or the pseudogene TRBV3-2) and TRBJ1-2; the D is unclear. Germline CDR1 reads LGHDT; CDR2 reads YNNKEL (reference sequence). The V gene lost 1 base and the J gene lost 9 bases, with 6 bases spanning the gap. The CDR3 spans 11 residues. The CDR3 bases are TGTGCCAGCAGCCAAGGAGACAGCTACACCTTC. It yields the protein CASSQGDSYTF.

This clone was observed a few times. The CDR3 DNA follows: TGTGCCAGCAGCCCGCAAGGGGGCACTGAAGCTTTCTTT. Translating gives CASSPQGGTEAFF. The chain links TRBV9 to TRBJ1-1; perhaps TRBD1 as D (6 bases). V shed 4 bases and J shed 4 bases, with 11 bases lying between them. Germline CDR1 SGDLS, CDR2 YYNGEE. The CDR3 extends over 13 amino acids.

V gene TRBV12-5 combines with J gene TRBJ2-2, with D tentatively TRBD2 (7 bases). Germline loops: CDR1 LGHNT, CDR2 FRNRAP. CDR3 length: 14 residues. Trimming left V 5 bases short and J 4 bases short, with 11 bases between. This chain's CDR3 is CASGQGGGTGELFF. As DNA, the CDR3 is TGTGCTAGTGGTCAAGGGGGGGGCACCGGGGAGCTGTTTTTT.

A single count supports this clone. The rearrangement joins TRBV13 to TRBJ1-1; TRBD1 might be the D (6 bases). Germline V gene lookup returns CDR1 PRHDT and CDR2 FYEKMQ (reference sequence). V lost 5 bases and J lost 1, with 8 bases in between. The CDR3 runs 13 residues. The CDR3 bases are TGTGCCAGCAGCGGGGACAAGAACACTGAAGCTTTCTTT. It codes for CASSGDKNTEAFF.

The V and J genes are TRBV29-1 and TRBJ1-1; 9 nucleotides match TRBD1. Trimming removed 7 bases from V and 5 bases from J; junction bases left unmatched: 8. Germline loops: CDR1 SQVTM, CDR2 ANQGSEA. The CDR3 has 13 amino acids. The CDR3 here is CSGQQGAYTEAFF. Here the CDR3 DNA reads TGCAGCGGGCAACAGGGGGCATATACTGAAGCTTTCTTT.

The chain couples TRBV5-1 to TRBJ2-5; 14 bases are shared with TRBD2. This CDR3 has 17 residues. Germline CDR1 SGHRS, CDR2 YFSETQ. V lost 0 bases, J lost 6 bases, and 7 bases stayed unmatched. DNA of the CDR3: TGCGCCAGCAGCTTGGCGATGACTAGCGGGGGGGCTCAGACCCAGTACTTC. Protein: CASSLAMTSGGAQTQYF.

The chain recombines TRBV11-3 with TRBJ1-6; D is unclear. The germline gives CDR1 SGHNT, CDR2 YENEEA. Trimming took 5 bases from V and 5 from J, leaving 4 bases between them. This CDR3 spans 12 amino acids. The DNA of the CDR3 is TGTGCCAGCAGCCTAAATAATTCACCCCTCCACTTT. It specifies CASSLNNSPLHF. Together with reference TRBV11-3 and TRBJ1-6, the CDR3 gives the full variable domain: EAGVVQSPRYKIIEKKQPVAFWCNPISGHNTLYWYLQNLGQGPELLIRYENEEAVDDSQLPKDRFSAERLKGVDSTLKIQPAELGDSAVYLCASSLNNSPLHFGNGTRLTVT.

The chain recombines TRBV19 with TRBJ1-2; 8 bases line up with TRBD1. V was pared by 3 bases and J by 7 bases, with 13 bases of the junction left unmatched. The CDR3 totals 16 residues. Germline CDR1 reads LNHDA; CDR2 reads SQIVND (reference sequence). Written as DNA, the CDR3 is TGTGCCAGTAGTATCTCCTCGGGACAGGCTTACGCTGGCTACACCTTC. It encodes CASSISSGQAYAGYTF.

This chain connects TRBV5-1 to TRBJ1-3, with D perhaps matching TRBD1 (6 bases). The CDR3 spans 15 residues. The V end was cut by 0 bases, the J end by 4 bases, with 11 bases between. The germline V gene encodes CDR1 SGHRS and CDR2 YFSETQ. The CDR3, as DNA: TGCGCCAGCAGCTTGGGTGGGGGACACGGAAACACCATATATTTT. Translated, it gives CASSLGGGHGNTIYF.

V and J are TRBV19 and TRBJ1-1; D not certain. V lost 4 bases to trimming and J lost 3 bases, with 9 bases between them. CDR1 is LNHDA, CDR2 SQIVND, per germline (reference sequence). The CDR3 consists of 13 residues. The CDR3 sequence: CASSTPSYTEAFF. CDR3 in DNA: TGTGCCAGTAGTACCCCGTCCTACACTGAAGCTTTCTTT.

The sample holds one count of this clone. The chain combines TRBV5-1 with TRBJ2-7; D may correspond to TRBD1 or TRBD2 (5 bases each). The CDR3 has 15 residues. V was clipped by 1 base and J by 7 bases, with 18 bases between them. Germline V gene data show CDR1 as SGHRS and CDR2 as YFSETQ. The CDR3 spells CASSLRVGVSGEQYF. CDR3 nucleotide sequence: TGCGCCAGCAGCTTGCGGGTCGGGGTCTCAGGGGAGCAGTACTTC. The whole variable domain, remainder taken from reference TRBV5-1 and TRBJ2-7, is KAGVTQTPRYLIKTRGQQVTLSCSPISGHRSVSWYQQTPGQGLQFLFEYFSETQRNKGNFPGRFSGRQFSNSRSEMNVSTLELGDSALYLCASSLRVGVSGEQYFGPGTRLTVT.

The chain recombines TRBV28 with TRBJ1-2, with 9 bases identical to TRBD1. Looked up from germline, CDR1 is MDHEN and CDR2 is SYDVKM. After removal of 2 bases from V and 6 bases from J, the junction contained 7 bases not matched to a gene. This CDR3 contains 15 residues. Here the CDR3 reads CASSLDDRGVDGYTF. The CDR3, as DNA: TGTGCCAGCAGTTTAGATGACAGGGGGGTTGATGGCTACACCTTC.

The table lists this clone with a count of one. The chain has TRBV11-2 and TRBJ1-3; D not resolved. V shed 5 bases and J shed 2 bases, with 7 bases lying between them. Germline loops: CDR1 SGHAT, CDR2 FQNNGV. This CDR3 region has 13 residues. The CDR3 nucleotides read TGTGCCAGCAGCGTGACAACTGGAAACACCATATATTTT. It translates to CASSVTTGNTIYF.

V gene TRBV2 combines with J gene TRBJ2-2; unclear D gene. CDR3 length: 13 amino acids. Trimming removed 9 bases at V and 4 bases at J, with 12 bases between. Looked up from germline, CDR1 is SNHLY and CDR2 is FYNNEI. CDR3 in amino acids: CARKGLLTGELFF. The CDR3 nucleotides read TGTGCCAGGAAGGGTCTCCTCACCGGGGAGCTGTTTTTT.

The genes are TRBV7-9 and TRBJ2-1; D is uncertain. V lost 5 bases and J 9 bases, leaving 11 bases between the germline ends. The germline V gene has CDR1 SEHNR and CDR2 FQNEAQ (reference sequence). The length of the CDR3 is 12 residues. This chain's CDR3 is CASSTLDVEQFF. The CDR3 region has the DNA TGTGCCAGCAGCACCCTAGATGTTGAGCAGTTCTTC.